The clone carrying this T cell receptor (beta chain) was recorded a few times. Germline loops: CDR1 DFQATT, CDR2 SNEGSKA (reference sequence). V dropped 5 bases and J dropped 6; count of bases not matched to a gene: 9. The CDR3 has 13 amino acids. Used for diagnoses were clinical symptoms, serum thyroxine and TRAb, thyroid ultrasound and orbital computed tomography. The entry originates in a study of T cells in Graves' hyperthyroidism and ophthalmopathy. Template material for amplifying TCR beta CDR3 regions consisted of RNA transcripts. RT-PCR in the first round (using the HTBI primer set) targeted the TCR CDR3. One entry per CDR3 protein, called by TCRdb with MiXCR from the multiplex PCR reads. The sample has about 350,000 distinct CDR3 sequences, around 13% seen once.

This TCR was sampled from a woman aged 25-40 years with Graves' hyperthyroidism. The sample was blood. The chain recombines TRBV20-1 with TRBJ1-1; 7 positions match TRBD1. The CDR3 DNA follows: TGCAGTGCTTTCGACAGGGAGTTCGCTGAAGCTTTCTTT. Its protein is CSAFDREFAEAFF.